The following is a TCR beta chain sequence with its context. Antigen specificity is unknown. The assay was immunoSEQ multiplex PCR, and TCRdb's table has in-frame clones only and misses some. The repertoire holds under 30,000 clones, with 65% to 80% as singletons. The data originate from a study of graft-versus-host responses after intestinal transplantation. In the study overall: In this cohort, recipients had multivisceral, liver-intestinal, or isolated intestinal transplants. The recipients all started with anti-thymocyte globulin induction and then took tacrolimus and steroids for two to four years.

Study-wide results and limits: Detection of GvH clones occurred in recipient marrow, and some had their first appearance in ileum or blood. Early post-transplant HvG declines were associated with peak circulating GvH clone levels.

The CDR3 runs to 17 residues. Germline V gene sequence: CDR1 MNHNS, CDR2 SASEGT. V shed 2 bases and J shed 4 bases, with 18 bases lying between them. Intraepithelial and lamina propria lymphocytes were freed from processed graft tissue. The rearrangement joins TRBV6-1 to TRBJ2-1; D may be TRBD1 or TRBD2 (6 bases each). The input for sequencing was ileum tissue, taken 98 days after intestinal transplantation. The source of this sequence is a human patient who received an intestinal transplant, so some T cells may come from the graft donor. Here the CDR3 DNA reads TGTGCCAGCAGTGAATTATGGGGGGCCGGGATTTACAATGAGCAGTTCTTC. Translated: CASSELWGAGIYNEQFF.